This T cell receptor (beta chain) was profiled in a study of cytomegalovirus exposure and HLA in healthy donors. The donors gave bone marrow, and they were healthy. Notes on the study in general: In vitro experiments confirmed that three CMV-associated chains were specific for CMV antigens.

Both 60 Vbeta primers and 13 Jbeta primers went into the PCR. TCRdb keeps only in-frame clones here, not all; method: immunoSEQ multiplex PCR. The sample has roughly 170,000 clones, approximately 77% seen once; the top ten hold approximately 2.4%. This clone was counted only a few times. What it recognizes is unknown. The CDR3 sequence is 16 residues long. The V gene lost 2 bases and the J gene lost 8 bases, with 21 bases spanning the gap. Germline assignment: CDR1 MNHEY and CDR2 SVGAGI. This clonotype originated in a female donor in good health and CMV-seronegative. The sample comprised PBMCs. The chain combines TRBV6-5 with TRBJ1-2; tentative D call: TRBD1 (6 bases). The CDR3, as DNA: TGTGCCAGCAGTTACGCAGTATTCACAGGGCTCGGCGGCTACACCTTC. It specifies CASSYAVFTGLGGYTF.